These T cell receptor beta chains were read from a single sample in a study of T cells in Graves' hyperthyroidism and ophthalmopathy. TCRdb used MiXCR to reprocess the multiplex PCR reads, holding one entry per CDR3 protein. The top ten hold about a third of the sample, which has almost 250,000 distinct CDR3 sequences, more than 20% seen once. Sequencing used blood. The receptors stem from a woman in her 40s with Graves' ophthalmopathy. Both conserved end residues are part of each CDR3. D genes are given only for firm matches. Rows may omit the clone size; those that give it use once, few, many or a size class.

V gene: TRBV30
clone size: few
J gene: TRBJ1-1
D gene: .
CDR3 DNA: TGTGCCTTGATCCGGGTCCTGTCGGGTCCTGAAGCTTTCTTT
CDR3 protein: CALIRVLSGPEAFF

V gene: TRBV12-3/TRBV12-4
clone size: .
J gene: TRBJ1-5
D gene: .
CDR3 DNA: TGTGCCAGCACCCTAGGGGGGAGGCGTCAGCCCCAGCATTTT
CDR3 protein: CASTLGGRRQPQHF

V gene: TRBV6-1
clone size: many
J gene: TRBJ1-5
D gene: .
CDR3 DNA: TGTGCCAGCAGTGAACTGAATCAGCCCCAGCATTTT
CDR3 protein: CASSELNQPQHF

V gene: TRBV4-2
clone size: .
J gene: TRBJ1-2
D gene: .
CDR3 DNA: TGTGCCAGCAGCGTAGCCCCCACGCACAACTATGGCTACACCTTC
CDR3 protein: CASSVAPTHNYGYTF

V gene: TRBV18
clone size: .
J gene: TRBJ2-7
D gene: .
CDR3 DNA: TGTGCCAGCTCACCATCCCAGCGGATAAGCTCCTACGAGCAGTACTTC
CDR3 protein: CASSPSQRISSYEQYF

V gene: TRBV28
clone size: many
J gene: TRBJ2-4
D gene: .
CDR3 DNA: TGTGCCACCCTACAAGGGGTTCTGAACATTCAGTACTTC
CDR3 protein: CATLQGVLNIQYF

V gene: TRBV19
clone size: many
J gene: TRBJ2-5
D gene: TRBD2
CDR3 DNA: TGTGCCAGTAGTAGGGCGGGAGCCCGATTAGAGACCCAGTACTTC
CDR3 protein: CASSRAGARLETQYF

V gene: TRBV18
clone size: .
J gene: TRBJ1-2
D gene: .
CDR3 DNA: TGTGCCAGCACGTTCGAGAGGGATCTAGGTGGCTACACCTTC
CDR3 protein: CASTFERDLGGYTF

V gene: TRBV5-1
clone size: many
J gene: TRBJ2-7
D gene: .
CDR3 DNA: TGCGCCAGCAGCTCCTCCTTAGGAGTGACCTACGAGCAGTACTTC
CDR3 protein: CASSSSLGVTYEQYF

V gene: TRBV18
clone size: many
J gene: TRBJ1-5
D gene: .
CDR3 DNA: TGTGCCAGCTCACCCACAGGGAGTCAGCCCCAGCATTTT
CDR3 protein: CASSPTGSQPQHF

V gene: TRBV7-8
clone size: many
J gene: TRBJ1-5
D gene: TRBD1
CDR3 DNA: TGTGCCAGCAGCACCGGGACAGGGACTAGCAATCAGCCCCAGCATTTT
CDR3 protein: CASSTGTGTSNQPQHF

V gene: TRBV28
clone size: many
J gene: TRBJ1-5
D gene: .
CDR3 DNA: TGTGCCATCGTAAGCGGCAATCAGCCCCAGCATTTT
CDR3 protein: CAIVSGNQPQHF

V gene: TRBV6-1
clone size: .
J gene: TRBJ2-5
D gene: .
CDR3 DNA: TGTGCCAGCATGCTCGGCACAGCAAATTCGGTGGAGACCCAGTACTTC
CDR3 protein: CASMLGTANSVETQYF

V gene: TRBV6-1
clone size: many
J gene: TRBJ1-6
D gene: .
CDR3 DNA: TGTGCCAGCAGTGCACCGACGGCGAGCTCCTATAATTCACCCCTCCACTTT
CDR3 protein: CASSAPTASSYNSPLHF

V gene: TRBV4-1
clone size: .
J gene: TRBJ1-5
D gene: TRBD1
CDR3 DNA: TGCGCCAGCAGCCGAGGGGACAGGCTTTCCAATCAGCCCCAGCATTTT
CDR3 protein: CASSRGDRLSNQPQHF

V gene: TRBV6-2/TRBV6-3
clone size: many
J gene: TRBJ2-3
D gene: .
CDR3 DNA: TGTGCCAGCAGCCGGGACACAGATACGCAGTATTTT
CDR3 protein: CASSRDTDTQYF

V gene: TRBV12-3/TRBV12-4
clone size: .
J gene: TRBJ1-1
D gene: .
CDR3 DNA: TGTGCCAGCAGTTTGCGGAATCAGAACACTGAAGCTTTCTTT
CDR3 protein: CASSLRNQNTEAFF

V gene: TRBV28
clone size: .
J gene: TRBJ2-7
D gene: TRBD1
CDR3 DNA: TGTGCCAGCAATATAATCCAGGGGGCGTCCTACGAGCAGTACTTC
CDR3 protein: CASNIIQGASYEQYF

V gene: TRBV12-3/TRBV12-4
clone size: many
J gene: TRBJ2-7
D gene: .
CDR3 DNA: TGTGCCAGCAGTTTATGGCAGTTGGCCGAGCAGTACTTC
CDR3 protein: CASSLWQLAEQYF

V gene: TRBV18
clone size: many
J gene: TRBJ2-5
D gene: TRBD1
CDR3 DNA: TGTGCCAGCTCACCAACAGGGGTCGACGAGACCCAGTACTTC
CDR3 protein: CASSPTGVDETQYF

V gene: TRBV24-1
clone size: many
J gene: TRBJ2-2
D gene: .
CDR3 DNA: TGTGCCACCAGTGATTTATCTGCCTTTAACACCGGGGAGCTGTTTTTT
CDR3 protein: CATSDLSAFNTGELFF

V gene: TRBV27
clone size: many
J gene: TRBJ2-4
D gene: TRBD2
CDR3 DNA: TGTGCCGGCCTGAAGGGAGGGCCCTCCAAAAACATTCAGTACTTC
CDR3 protein: CAGLKGGPSKNIQYF

V gene: TRBV5-1
clone size: many
J gene: TRBJ2-6
D gene: .
CDR3 DNA: TGCGCCAGCAGCCCTGGACAGCCTTTCTCTGGGGCCAACGTCCTGACTTTC
CDR3 protein: CASSPGQPFSGANVLTF

V gene: TRBV12-3/TRBV12-4
clone size: many
J gene: TRBJ1-5
D gene: TRBD1
CDR3 DNA: TGTGCCAGCAGTCTGAAAACAGGGGGCCATCAGCCCCAGCATTTT
CDR3 protein: CASSLKTGGHQPQHF

V gene: TRBV11-2
clone size: many
J gene: TRBJ2-2
D gene: .
CDR3 DNA: TGTGCCAGCAGCTTTGGTTCGGGGGCCGGGGAGCTGTTTTTT
CDR3 protein: CASSFGSGAGELFF

V gene: TRBV2
clone size: many
J gene: TRBJ2-7
D gene: TRBD2
CDR3 DNA: TGTGCCAGCACCAGGACTAGCGGGAGTGGCGAGCAGTACTTC
CDR3 protein: CASTRTSGSGEQYF

V gene: TRBV15
clone size: many
J gene: TRBJ2-2
D gene: .
CDR3 DNA: TGTGCCACCAGCAGAGATGTGGGGGACCGGGAGCTGTTTTTT
CDR3 protein: CATSRDVGDRELFF

V gene: TRBV12-3/TRBV12-4
clone size: .
J gene: TRBJ1-1
D gene: .
CDR3 DNA: TGTGCCAGCAGGCGCAGGGGAGCGGACACTGAAGCTTTCTTT
CDR3 protein: CASRRRGADTEAFF

V gene: TRBV28
clone size: .
J gene: TRBJ2-7
D gene: TRBD1
CDR3 DNA: TGTGCCAGCAGTGACCTCCGGGACAGGGTCGACGAGCAGTACTTC
CDR3 protein: CASSDLRDRVDEQYF

V gene: TRBV10-2
clone size: many
J gene: TRBJ2-7
D gene: TRBD2
CDR3 DNA: TGCGCCAGCAGTGAGCCGGGACTAGCGGGAGGGCCTGGTTCCTACGAGCAGTACTTC
CDR3 protein: CASSEPGLAGGPGSYEQYF

V gene: TRBV24-1
clone size: .
J gene: TRBJ2-7
D gene: TRBD2
CDR3 DNA: TGTGCCAGCAGTTATAGTAGCGGGGTTCCGGGCGAGCAGTACTTC
CDR3 protein: CASSYSSGVPGEQYF

V gene: TRBV28
clone size: .
J gene: TRBJ2-2
D gene: .
CDR3 DNA: TGTGCCAGCAGTTTCATCGGGGGCAGCGGGGAGCTGTTTTTT
CDR3 protein: CASSFIGGSGELFF

V gene: TRBV7-3
clone size: .
J gene: TRBJ2-7
D gene: TRBD1
CDR3 DNA: TGTGCCAGCAGCTTACGGGGACAGGTTAGGTCCGAGCAGTACTTC
CDR3 protein: CASSLRGQVRSEQYF

V gene: TRBV6-5
clone size: once
J gene: TRBJ1-2
D gene: .
CDR3 DNA: TGTGCCAGCAGTTTTGATTTTGTGGGGGGCTACACCTTC
CDR3 protein: CASSFDFVGGYTF

V gene: TRBV12-3/TRBV12-4
clone size: .
J gene: TRBJ2-5
D gene: TRBD2
CDR3 DNA: TGTGCCAGCGGTTTGACTAGCGGGAGTCGAGAGACCCAGTACTTC
CDR3 protein: CASGLTSGSRETQYF

V gene: TRBV7-3
clone size: .
J gene: TRBJ1-2
D gene: .
CDR3 DNA: TGTGCCAGCAGCCCCCGGCCCGGGGTAGGCTACACCTTC
CDR3 protein: CASSPRPGVGYTF

V gene: TRBV28
clone size: .
J gene: TRBJ2-5
D gene: TRBD1
CDR3 DNA: TGTGCCAGCAGTCCTGAGGACAGGGGGCATAGGGAGACCCAGTACTTC
CDR3 protein: CASSPEDRGHRETQYF

V gene: TRBV30
clone size: many
J gene: TRBJ1-5
D gene: .
CDR3 DNA: TGTGCCTGGAGTCAGGCGTTCAATCAGCCCCAGCATTTT
CDR3 protein: CAWSQAFNQPQHF

V gene: TRBV25-1
clone size: many
J gene: TRBJ1-2
D gene: .
CDR3 DNA: TGTGCCAGCAGCTTTACGGCGTATGGCTACACCTTC
CDR3 protein: CASSFTAYGYTF

V gene: TRBV6-5
clone size: many
J gene: TRBJ2-7
D gene: .
CDR3 DNA: TGTGCCAGCAGTTACCCGGGACATAACTACGAGCAGTACTTC
CDR3 protein: CASSYPGHNYEQYF

V gene: TRBV29-1
clone size: many
J gene: TRBJ2-7
D gene: .
CDR3 DNA: TGCAGCGTTGTCGGGGGGCGTGGGGACGAGCAGTACTTC
CDR3 protein: CSVVGGRGDEQYF

V gene: TRBV28
clone size: many
J gene: TRBJ1-2
D gene: TRBD1
CDR3 DNA: TGTGCCAGCAGTTTACTTCGGGACAGCAACTATGGCTACACCTTC
CDR3 protein: CASSLLRDSNYGYTF

V gene: TRBV11-1
clone size: .
J gene: TRBJ2-7
D gene: TRBD1
CDR3 DNA: TGTGCCAGCAGCTTCGGCGGGACAGGGGAGGACGAGCAGTACTTC
CDR3 protein: CASSFGGTGEDEQYF

V gene: TRBV7-8
clone size: .
J gene: TRBJ1-2
D gene: .
CDR3 DNA: TGTGCCAGCAGCTTCAGGGTAGACTATGGCTACAGCTTC
CDR3 protein: CASSFRVDYGYSF

V gene: TRBV7-6
clone size: .
J gene: TRBJ2-5
D gene: .
CDR3 DNA: TGTGCCAGCAGCTTAGTAGGGGTAGGGTTGGAGACCCAGTACTTC
CDR3 protein: CASSLVGVGLETQYF

V gene: TRBV6-1
clone size: .
J gene: TRBJ1-1
D gene: TRBD1
CDR3 DNA: TGTGCCAGCAGACTGGCACTACGGACAGGGGGCACTGAAGCTTTCTTT
CDR3 protein: CASRLALRTGGTEAFF

V gene: TRBV4-2
clone size: few
J gene: TRBJ2-5
D gene: TRBD1
CDR3 DNA: TGTGCCAGCAGCCATGAGCCAGGGGGCGGAGAGACTCAGTACTTC
CDR3 protein: CASSHEPGGGETQYF

V gene: TRBV12-3/TRBV12-4
clone size: .
J gene: TRBJ1-6
D gene: TRBD1
CDR3 DNA: TGTGCCAGCAGATCCGAAGACAGGGGGCGCATCCCCCTCCACTTT
CDR3 protein: CASRSEDRGRIPLHF